This T cell receptor beta chain was sequenced for a study of T cell responses to AZD1222 COVID-19 vaccine. Findings and caveats of the study: Nearly half of the spike-specific TCRs reportedly recognize variant regions that carry no mutations.

Clones were read by immunoSEQ multiplex PCR, and TCRdb kept only the in-frame ones, dropping some. The data hold tens of thousands of clones, with roughly 87% observed a single time. Trimming pared 0 bases from V and 2 bases from J, leaving 9 bases between. The CDR3 loop spans 15 amino acids. Germline CDR1 SGHRS, CDR2 YFSETQ. Concerning this clone: Its matching antigen is unknown.

The specimen comprised peripheral blood, sampled on day 0 of AZD1222 vaccination. V and J are TRBV5-1 and TRBJ1-5, with a possible D match to TRBD1 (5 bases). This TCR derives from an adult in good health. CDR3 sequence (DNA): TGCGCCAGCAGCTTGGACGGAGGGGGCAATCAGCCCCAGCATTTT. Encoded protein: CASSLDGGGNQPQHF.